The T cell receptor (beta chain) described here comes from a study of beta chain features in type 1 diabetes. Sequenced material consisted of expressed TCRB transcripts (all of the isolated RNA was reverse transcribed). Produced via immunoSEQ multiplex PCR; TCRdb's table is partial and in-frame only. The repertoire holds roughly 290,000 clones, with around 7.8% as singletons. This clone was seen only a few times. Its target is not known. After removal of 4 bases from V and 4 bases from J, the junction contained 6 bases not matched to a gene. This CDR3 comprises 14 residues. The germline gives CDR1 ENHRY, CDR2 SYGVKD. Every sorted population was more than 98% pure. Whole-study findings and limits: Relative to healthy donors, patients appeared to have naive, central memory and Treg TCRB repertoires that were more similar. HLA effects on TCRB rearrangement stayed unresolved here.

The clonotype comes from a woman aged 18-30 years in good health. This chain uses TRBV10-3 with TRBJ1-1; 7 bases are a match to TRBD1. Sequenced: central memory CD4+ T cells from blood. Here the CDR3 reads CAISGITGATEAFF. CDR3 DNA: TGTGCCATCAGTGGTATTACAGGGGCCACTGAAGCTTTCTTT.